What follows are 12 T cell receptor beta chains derived from one specimen sequenced in a study of cytomegalovirus exposure and HLA in healthy donors. This PCR relied on a set of 60 Vbeta primers and 13 Jbeta primers. Profiling relied on immunoSEQ multiplex PCR, and the TCRdb table lists in-frame clones only, not all of them. Here the sample spans 150,000 or so clones, 65% to 80% being singletons. The sequenced material came from PBMCs. These receptors were obtained from a male donor in good health and CMV-seronegative.

V is TRBV5-6 and J is TRBJ2-3, with D maybe TRBD2 (5 bases). CDR1 and CDR2 from the germline V gene are SGHDT and YYEEEE. V was pared by 4 bases and J by 6 bases, with 15 bases between. This CDR3 contains 14 residues. CDR3 sequence reads: CASSPQTGGDTQYF. The CDR3 region has the DNA TGTGCCAGCAGCCCCCAAACTGGCGGGGATACGCAGTATTTT. Together with reference TRBV5-6 and TRBJ2-3, the CDR3 gives the full variable domain: DAGVTQSPTHLIKTRGQQVTLRCSPKSGHDTVSWYQQALGQGPQFIFQYYEEEERQRGNFPDRFSGHQFPNYSSELNVNALLLGDSALYLCASSPQTGGDTQYFGPGTRLTVL.

A single count supports this clone. An end of the junction does not agree with germline; a read error may underlie this. This sequence joins TRBV7-7 and TRBJ2-7, with D possibly TRBD2 on 5 matching bases. CDR1 is SSHAT, CDR2 FNYEAQ, per germline (reference sequence). The CDR3 length is 13 residues. The CDR3 region has the DNA TGTGCTAGCAGCCCGGACTTTCTTGGGGAGCAGTACTTC. Translation gives CASSPDFLGEQYF.

The J gene is TRBJ2-7, the V gene TRBV21-1; the D segment call TRBD2 is taken from the table without a DNA check. TRBV21-1 is an annotated pseudogene. This CDR3 region has 14 residues. The CDR3: CASRWAGGPDEQYF. The CDR3 DNA reads as TGTGCCAGCCGGTGGGCGGGAGGGCCCGACGAGCAGTACTTC.

This clone has only a few counts. The chain recombines TRBV9 with TRBJ1-2; 12 nucleotides line up with TRBD1. Germline values: CDR1 SGDLS, CDR2 YYNGEE. The CDR3 covers 14 residues. V shed 3 bases and J 6 bases; nucleotides not matched to a gene: 3. CDR3 DNA: TGTGCCAGCAGCGGGGACAGGGGGCTCAATGGCTACACCTTC. Protein sequence: CASSGDRGLNGYTF.

Here the CDR3 DNA reads TGTGCCAGCAGCGGCGGGACTAGCGGATGGGAGACCCAGTACTTC. This encodes CASSGGTSGWETQYF. This sequence joins TRBV5-4 and TRBJ2-5, with TRBD2 matching over 11 bases. V shed 4 bases and J 5 bases; nucleotides not matched to a gene: 7. The CDR3 loop spans 15 amino acids. Germline assignment: CDR1 SGHNT and CDR2 YYREEE (reference sequence).

The sample holds one count of this clone. The chain uses TRBV27 and TRBJ1-5; unclear D gene. Trimming removed 6 bases from V and 4 bases from J, with 13 bases in between. The CDR3 runs to 14 residues. CDR1 is MNHEY, CDR2 SMNVEV, per germline (reference sequence). CDR3: CASSTSTGNQPQHF. The DNA of the CDR3 is TGTGCCAGCAGCACTTCGACGGGGAATCAGCCCCAGCATTTT.

The chain joins TRBV7-2 to TRBJ1-5; no firm D call. Looked up from germline, CDR1 is SGHTA and CDR2 is FQGNSA. The length of the CDR3 is 14 residues. V shed 1 base and J shed 4 bases, with 8 bases lying between them. Written as DNA, the CDR3 is TGTGCCAGCAGCTTAGGCCAGGTTAATCAGCCCCAGCATTTT. Translating it yields CASSLGQVNQPQHF.

The CDR3: CASRMGQGGGGELFF. As DNA, the CDR3 is TGTGCCAGCAGAATGGGACAGGGCGGTGGCGGGGAGCTGTTTTTT. The rearrangement uses TRBV9 and TRBJ2-2; 9 positions agree with TRBD1. The CDR3 covers 15 residues. Trimming cost V 5 bases and J 7 bases; bases outside gene matches: 9. Germline assignment: CDR1 SGDLS and CDR2 YYNGEE.

This chain uses TRBV27 with TRBJ1-1; D is uncertain. The length of the CDR3 is 14 residues. Germline V gene lookup returns CDR1 MNHEY and CDR2 SMNVEV (reference sequence). V lost 8 bases to trimming and J lost 6 bases, with 19 bases between them. The CDR3 is CASQEGGSRAEAFF. The CDR3 DNA sequence: TGTGCCAGCCAGGAGGGAGGATCGCGTGCTGAAGCTTTCTTT.

The chain links TRBV5-6 to TRBJ1-3, with 7 bases matching TRBD1. This CDR3 contains 16 residues. CDR1 and CDR2 from the germline V gene are SGHDT and YYEEEE. The junction had 6 bases not matched to a gene; V was cut back by 3 bases and J by 0 bases. CDR3 coding DNA: TGTGCCAGCAGCTGGGGGACAGACAACTCTGGAAACACCATATATTTT. Its protein product is CASSWGTDNSGNTIYF.

This clone was counted only a few times. The chain uses TRBV6-1 and TRBJ1-3; D gene unclear. This CDR3 has 15 amino acids. Per the germline V gene, CDR1 is MNHNS and CDR2 is SASEGT. The V end was cut by 7 bases, the J end by 1 base, with 14 bases between. CDR3 nucleotides: TGTGCCAGCACCATTCGAGGCGATTCTGGAAACACCATATATTTT. Amino acids: CASTIRGDSGNTIYF.

This clone was detected many times. This sequence joins TRBV19 and TRBJ1-1; D perhaps matches TRBD1 (6 bases). Germline V CDR1 and CDR2: LNHDA, SQIVND (reference sequence). The CDR3 extends over 15 amino acids. Trimming took 1 base from V and 4 from J, leaving 13 bases between them. CDR3 nucleotide sequence: TGTGCCAGTAGTATAGGGGACACAAGGTTCACTGAAGCTTTCTTT. Residues: CASSIGDTRFTEAFF.